A selection of T cell receptor beta chains follows, all from one sample in a study of cytomegalovirus exposure and HLA in healthy donors. Data came from immunoSEQ multiplex PCR; TCRdb stores just in-frame clones and leaves some out. The repertoire table contains some 75,000 clones. Specimen: PBMCs. The receptors originated from a man aged 40-50 years in good health and CMV-seronegative. CDR3s include the opening cysteine and the closing phenylalanine or tryptophan. The order of the fields is clone size, V gene, D gene, J gene, CDR3 protein, CDR3 DNA. The D gene is left open where the match is weak. Not all rows give a size; the values are once, few, many and, for expanded clones, a class.

NA	TRBV7-2	TRBD1	TRBJ1-2	CASSWGTGNYGYTF	TGTGCCAGCAGCTGGGGGACAGGGAACTATGGCTACACCTTC
NA	TRBV30	NA	TRBJ2-5	CAWSVRSPGQGGQETQYF	TGTGCCTGGAGTGTACGAAGTCCAGGTCAGGGGGGACAAGAGACCCAGTACTTC
NA	TRBV27	TRBD2	TRBJ2-2	CASAQTSGGAMAGELFF	TGTGCCAGCGCCCAGACTAGCGGGGGGGCCATGGCCGGGGAGCTGTTTTTT
NA	TRBV4-3	NA	TRBJ2-1	CASSPRLVVNEQFF	TGCGCCAGCAGCCCTCGACTAGTTGTCAATGAGCAGTTCTTC
NA	TRBV18	NA	TRBJ2-7	CASSPDSFEQYF	TGTGCCAGCTCACCCGACAGTTTCGAGCAGTACTTC
NA	TRBV25-1	NA	TRBJ1-1	CASSVPGGNLGTEAFF	TGTGCCAGCAGTGTTCCGGGGGGCAATCTGGGGACTGAAGCTTTCTTT
NA	TRBV30	NA	TRBJ1-1	CASVGNTEAFF	TGTGCCAGCGTTGGGAACACTGAAGCTTTCTTT
NA	TRBV5-8	TRBD1	TRBJ1-6	CASSPEGQGRDSPLHF	TGTGCCAGCAGCCCCGAGGGACAGGGGAGGGATTCACCCCTCCACTTT
NA	TRBV5-1	NA	TRBJ1-3	CASTSDFPSSGNTIYF	TGCGCCAGCACTTCGGACTTCCCGAGCTCTGGAAACACCATATATTTT
NA	TRBV28	TRBD1	TRBJ1-2	CASSSPGQGLRGYTF	TGTGCCAGCAGTTCCCCGGGACAGGGTTTACGGGGCTACACCTTC
NA	TRBV5-5	NA	TRBJ2-7	CASSLGGVGYEQYF	TGTGCCAGCAGCTTGGGGGGCGTGGGTTATGAGCAGTACTTC
NA	TRBV10-3	TRBD1	TRBJ1-1	CAISLTGATEAFF	TGTGCCATCAGTTTGACAGGGGCCACTGAAGCTTTCTTT
NA	TRBV9	TRBD1	TRBJ2-5	CASSVVGTGGGETQYF	TGTGCCAGCAGCGTCGTGGGGACAGGGGGCGGAGAGACCCAGTACTTC
NA	TRBV21-1	NA	TRBJ2-3	CASSKALGAGVTTDTQYF	TGTGCCAGCAGCAAAGCTTTGGGAGCGGGAGTAACAACAGATACGCAGTATTTT
NA	TRBV14	NA	TRBJ2-2	CASSPRQIFTGELFF	TGTGCCAGCAGCCCCCGACAGATATTTACCGGGGAGCTGTTTTTT
medium-sized	TRBV6-4	TRBD2	TRBJ2-1	CASKPLAGGPYNEQFF	TGTGCCAGCAAGCCACTAGCGGGGGGCCCCTACAATGAGCAGTTCTTC
NA	TRBV28	NA	TRBJ2-7	CASTSSGELYEQYF	TGTGCCAGCACCTCGTCGGGAGAATTGTACGAGCAGTACTTC
NA	TRBV11-2	NA	TRBJ1-5	CASSLDRGQGMPQHF	TGTGCCAGCAGCTTAGACAGGGGCCAGGGCATGCCCCAGCATTTT
NA	TRBV19	TRBD1	TRBJ1-4	CASSIAGQGELDEKLFF	TGTGCCAGTAGTATAGCCGGCCAGGGGGAACTGGATGAAAAACTGTTTTTT
NA	TRBV5-1	NA	TRBJ1-4	CASSPQLATNEKLFF	TGCGCCAGCAGCCCACAACTAGCAACTAATGAAAAACTGTTTTTT
NA	TRBV19	TRBD2	TRBJ2-4	CASSRRGGGAKNIQYF	TGTGCCAGTAGCCGACGCGGGGGGGGAGCCAAAAACATTCAGTACTTC
NA	TRBV4-3	NA	TRBJ2-5	CASSQDGRSDSGFVTQYF	TGCGCCAGCAGCCAAGACGGACGCTCGGATTCGGGGTTCGTGACCCAGTACTTC
NA	TRBV9	NA	TRBJ2-1	CASSKDGREGNEQFF	TGTGCCAGCAGCAAAGATGGGCGGGAAGGGAATGAGCAGTTCTTC
NA	TRBV5-4	NA	TRBJ1-3	CASSSRGGLTGNTIYF	TGTGCCAGCAGCTCCCGCGGGGGGCTAACTGGAAACACCATATATTTT
NA	TRBV7-2	NA	TRBJ2-6	CALGGVSGANVLTF	TGTGCCTTGGGGGGAGTCTCTGGGGCCAACGTCCTGACTTTC
NA	TRBV9	TRBD1	TRBJ1-4	CASSARQGEKLFF	TGTGCCAGCAGCGCCCGACAGGGGGAAAAACTGTTTTTT
NA	TRBV11-3	TRBD1	TRBJ2-1	CASSPGTGQPYNEQFF	TGTGCCAGCAGCCCAGGGACAGGCCAGCCTTACAATGAGCAGTTCTTC
NA	TRBV6-6	NA	TRBJ2-5	CASSYSTGAETQYF	TGTGCCAGCAGTTACTCGACAGGAGCGGAGACCCAGTACTTC
NA	TRBV7-2	TRBD1	TRBJ1-2	CASSSGGLLNGYTF	TGTGCCAGCAGCTCAGGGGGCCTATTGAATGGCTACACCTTC
NA	TRBV5-1	TRBD2	TRBJ2-1	CASSLATSGGAEQFF	TGCGCCAGCAGCTTGGCCACTAGCGGCGGTGCGGAGCAGTTCTTC
NA	TRBV4-3	TRBD2	TRBJ2-3	CASSQMGLADGTDTQYF	TGCGCCAGCAGCCAAATGGGACTAGCGGATGGAACAGATACGCAGTATTTT
NA	TRBV7-2	NA	TRBJ2-7	CASSSSGSSYEQYF	TGTGCCAGCAGCTCAAGCGGTAGCTCCTACGAGCAGTACTTC
NA	TRBV25-1	NA	TRBJ1-3	CASSSQQGLLSSGNTIYF	TGTGCCAGCAGTTCTCAGCAAGGACTTTTGAGCTCTGGAAACACCATATATTTT
NA	TRBV18	TRBD1	TRBJ2-6	CASSPQGATNVLTF	TGTGCCAGCTCCCCCCAGGGGGCGACCAACGTCCTGACTTTC
NA	TRBV2	NA	TRBJ1-5	CASRRTAGLNQPQHF	TGTGCCAGCAGGCGGACCGCGGGTCTCAATCAGCCCCAGCATTTT
NA	TRBV18	NA	TRBJ2-7	CASSPKTGHTYEQYF	TGTGCCAGCTCACCCAAAACGGGACACACCTACGAGCAGTACTTC
NA	TRBV29-1	TRBD2	TRBJ2-2	CSVVGASGTNTGELFF	TGCAGCGTTGTCGGGGCTAGCGGAACTAACACCGGGGAGCTGTTTTTT
NA	TRBV11-3	TRBD2	TRBJ2-3	CASSLGSAGGPGDTQYF	TGTGCCAGCAGCTTAGGGTCGGCGGGAGGGCCTGGAGATACGCAGTATTTT
NA	TRBV6-6	NA	TRBJ2-1	CASSYRAYNEQFF	TGTGCCAGCAGTTACCGGGCCTACAATGAGCAGTTCTTC
NA	TRBV18	NA	TRBJ2-7	CASSPFDRPSYEQYF	TGTGCCAGCTCACCATTCGACAGGCCCTCCTACGAGCAGTACTTC
NA	TRBV27	TRBD1	TRBJ2-2	CASSSLRVAGGPNTGELFF	TGTGCCAGCAGTTCCCTCAGGGTCGCAGGGGGCCCGAACACCGGGGAGCTGTTTTTT
NA	TRBV28	TRBD1	TRBJ2-7	CASSLFYRGEQYF	TGTGCCAGCAGTTTATTTTACAGGGGCGAGCAGTACTTC
NA	TRBV13	TRBD2	TRBJ2-7	CASSYRLAGGRWYF	TGTGCCAGCAGCTACCGACTAGCGGGGGGCCGCTGGTACTTC
NA	TRBV9	TRBD2	TRBJ2-3	CASSVGWTSARDLDTQYF	TGTGCCAGCAGCGTAGGTTGGACTAGCGCCCGGGACTTAGATACGCAGTATTTT
NA	TRBV4-1	TRBD1	TRBJ1-4	CASSRTGVVSEKLFF	TGCGCCAGCAGTCGGACAGGGGTGGTTAGTGAAAAACTGTTTTTT
NA	TRBV30	NA	TRBJ2-3	CAWKLAGWGADTQYF	TGTGCCTGGAAACTAGCAGGATGGGGGGCAGATACGCAGTATTTT
NA	TRBV13	NA	TRBJ1-3	CTSSLGPGFGNTIYF	TGTACCAGCAGCTTAGGCCCGGGGTTCGGAAACACCATATATTTT
NA	TRBV2	NA	TRBJ1-1	CASSLIRGTEAFF	TGTGCCAGCAGTTTAATCAGGGGCACTGAAGCTTTCTTT
NA	TRBV6-5	NA	TRBJ2-1	CASTRGGHPYNEQFF	TGTGCCAGCACTAGAGGCGGGCACCCCTACAATGAGCAGTTCTTC
NA	TRBV7-9	TRBD1	TRBJ2-1	CASSPPNGQGSYNEQFF	TGTGCCAGCAGCCCTCCCAACGGACAGGGCTCCTACAATGAGCAGTTCTTC
NA	TRBV28	NA	TRBJ2-1	CASSADSYNEQFF	TGTGCGTCTAGCGCGGACTCCTACAATGAGCAGTTCTTC
NA	TRBV11-2	NA	TRBJ2-2	CASSLYGELFF	TGTGCCAGCAGCTTGTACGGGGAGCTGTTTTTT
NA	TRBV5-8	NA	TRBJ2-7	CASSPQRGLSYEQYF	TGTGCCAGCAGCCCTCAAAGGGGCCTATCCTACGAGCAGTACTTC
NA	TRBV15	TRBD1	TRBJ1-5	CATSRDRDRDQPQHF	TGTGCCACCAGCAGAGATCGGGACAGGGACCAGCCCCAGCATTTT
NA	TRBV4-3	NA	TRBJ2-1	CASSQVGAGALIEQFF	TGCGCCAGCAGCCAAGTCGGGGCAGGGGCCCTAATAGAGCAGTTCTTC
NA	TRBV4-2	NA	TRBJ2-7	CASSLDSYERYF	TGTGCCAGCAGCTTAGATAGCTACGAGCGGTACTTC
NA	TRBV11-3	TRBD1	TRBJ1-6	CANDRGLMHSYNSPLHF	TGTGCCAACGACAGGGGGCTTATGCACTCCTATAATTCACCCCTCCACTTT
NA	TRBV29-1	NA	TRBJ1-2	CSVVRGGDYGYTF	TGCAGCGTTGTGAGAGGGGGGGACTATGGCTACACCTTC
NA	TRBV7-8	TRBD2	TRBJ2-7	CASSLYLAGTYEQYF	TGTGCCAGCAGCTTATACCTAGCGGGGACCTACGAGCAGTACTTC
NA	TRBV5-4	TRBD2	TRBJ2-1	CASSSLAGALWNEQFF	TGTGCCAGCAGTTCACTAGCGGGGGCCCTTTGGAATGAGCAGTTCTTC